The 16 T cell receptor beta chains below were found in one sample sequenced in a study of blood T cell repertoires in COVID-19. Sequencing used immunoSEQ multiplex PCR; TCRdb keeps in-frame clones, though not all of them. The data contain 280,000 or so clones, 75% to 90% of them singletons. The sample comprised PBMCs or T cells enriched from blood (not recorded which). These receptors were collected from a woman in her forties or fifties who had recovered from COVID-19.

CDR3 in amino acids: CASSEALYQGAGAEAFF. The CDR3 DNA reads TGTGCCAGCAGTGAAGCTCTTTACCAAGGGGCAGGGGCTGAAGCTTTCTTT. The rearrangement links TRBV6-1 to TRBJ1-1; D may be TRBD1 (6 bases). Germline V lookup: CDR1 MNHNS, CDR2 SASEGT. This CDR3 is built from 17 residues. With 0 bases removed from V and 6 bases from J, the gap between germline ends came to 20 bases.

For the CDR3, the DNA is TGCGCCAGCAGCTTGCATAGCTCCTACGAGCAGTACTTC. The encoded protein is CASSLHSSYEQYF. This chain connects TRBV5-1 to TRBJ2-7; D ambiguous. CDR1 is SGHRS and CDR2 is YFSETQ in the germline V gene. V was pared by 1 base and J by 0 bases, with 5 bases between. This CDR3 is 13 amino acids long.

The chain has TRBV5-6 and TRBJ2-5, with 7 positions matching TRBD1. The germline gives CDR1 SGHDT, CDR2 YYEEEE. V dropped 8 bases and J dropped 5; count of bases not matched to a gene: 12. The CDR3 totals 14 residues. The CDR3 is CASYKDRFGETQYF. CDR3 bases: TGTGCCAGTTATAAGGACAGGTTCGGGGAGACCCAGTACTTC. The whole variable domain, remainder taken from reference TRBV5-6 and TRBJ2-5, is DAGVTQSPTHLIKTRGQQVTLRCSPKSGHDTVSWYQQALGQGPQFIFQYYEEEERQRGNFPDRFSGHQFPNYSSELNVNALLLGDSALYLCASYKDRFGETQYFGPGTRLLVL.

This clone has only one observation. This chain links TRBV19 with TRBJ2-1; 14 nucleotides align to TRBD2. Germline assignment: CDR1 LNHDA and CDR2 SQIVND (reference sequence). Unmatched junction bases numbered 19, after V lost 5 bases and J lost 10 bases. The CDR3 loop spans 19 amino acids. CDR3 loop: CASSSRALPGLAGDSEQFF. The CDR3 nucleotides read TGTGCCAGTAGTTCTCGGGCCTTACCGGGACTAGCGGGAGATTCGGAGCAGTTCTTC.

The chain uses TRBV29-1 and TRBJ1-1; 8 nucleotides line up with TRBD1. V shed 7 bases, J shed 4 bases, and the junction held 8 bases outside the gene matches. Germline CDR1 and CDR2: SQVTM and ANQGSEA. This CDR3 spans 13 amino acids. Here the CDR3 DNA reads TGCAGCGGTCACAGGGGGTCCAGCACTGAAGCTTTCTTT. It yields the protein CSGHRGSSTEAFF.

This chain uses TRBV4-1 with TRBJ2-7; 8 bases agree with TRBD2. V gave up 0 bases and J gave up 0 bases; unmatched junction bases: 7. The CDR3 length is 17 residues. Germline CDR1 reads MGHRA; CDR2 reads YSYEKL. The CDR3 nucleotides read TGCGCCAGCAGCCAAGATCGGCTAGCGGGCCTCTCCTACGAGCAGTACTTC. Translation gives CASSQDRLAGLSYEQYF.

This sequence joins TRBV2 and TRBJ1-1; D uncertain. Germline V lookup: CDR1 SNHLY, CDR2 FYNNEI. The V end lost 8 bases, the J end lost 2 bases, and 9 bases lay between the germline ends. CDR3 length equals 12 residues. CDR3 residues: CASLRPNTEAFF. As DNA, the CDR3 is TGTGCCAGCTTGAGGCCCAACACTGAAGCTTTCTTT.

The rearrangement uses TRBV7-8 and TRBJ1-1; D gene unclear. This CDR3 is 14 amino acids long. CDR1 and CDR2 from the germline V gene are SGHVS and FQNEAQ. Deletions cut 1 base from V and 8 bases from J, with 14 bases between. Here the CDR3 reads CASSLGLGTGEAFF. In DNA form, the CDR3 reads TGTGCCAGCAGCTTAGGCCTGGGAACGGGGGAAGCTTTCTTT.

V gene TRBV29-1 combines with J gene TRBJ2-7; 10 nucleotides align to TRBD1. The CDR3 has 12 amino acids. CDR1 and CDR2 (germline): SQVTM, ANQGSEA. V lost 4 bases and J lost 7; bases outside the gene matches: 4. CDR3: CSVGQGAGEQYF. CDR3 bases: TGCAGCGTTGGACAGGGGGCGGGAGAGCAGTACTTC.

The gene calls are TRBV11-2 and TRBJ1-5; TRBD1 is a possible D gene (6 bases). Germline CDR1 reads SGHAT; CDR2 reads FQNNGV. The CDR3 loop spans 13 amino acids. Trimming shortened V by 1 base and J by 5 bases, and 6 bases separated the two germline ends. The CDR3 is CASSLGTDQPQHF. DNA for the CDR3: TGTGCCAGCAGCTTAGGGACAGATCAGCCCCAGCATTTT.

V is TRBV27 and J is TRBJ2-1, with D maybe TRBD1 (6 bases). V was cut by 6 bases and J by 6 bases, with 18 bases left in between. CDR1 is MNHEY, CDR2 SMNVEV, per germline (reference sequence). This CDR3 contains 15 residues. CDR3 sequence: CASSRGAGRINEQFF. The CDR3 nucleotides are TGTGCCAGCAGCAGGGGAGCAGGAAGGATCAATGAGCAGTTCTTC.

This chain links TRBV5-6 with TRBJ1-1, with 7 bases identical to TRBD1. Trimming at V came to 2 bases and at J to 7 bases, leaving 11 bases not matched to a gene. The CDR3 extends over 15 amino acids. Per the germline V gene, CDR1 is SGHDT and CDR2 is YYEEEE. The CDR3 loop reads CASSLGPGDRNEAFF. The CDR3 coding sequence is TGTGCCAGCAGCTTAGGCCCCGGGGACAGAAATGAAGCTTTCTTT.

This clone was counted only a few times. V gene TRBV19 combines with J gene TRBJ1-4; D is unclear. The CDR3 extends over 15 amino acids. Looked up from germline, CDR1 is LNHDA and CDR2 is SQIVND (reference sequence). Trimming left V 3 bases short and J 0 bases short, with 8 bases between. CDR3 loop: CASSMREATNEKLFF. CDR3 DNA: TGTGCCAGTAGTATGAGGGAGGCAACTAATGAAAAACTGTTTTTT.

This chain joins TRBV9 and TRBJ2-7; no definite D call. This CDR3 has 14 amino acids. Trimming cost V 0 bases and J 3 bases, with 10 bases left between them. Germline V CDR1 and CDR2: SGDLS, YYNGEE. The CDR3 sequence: CASSVGAEVYEQYF. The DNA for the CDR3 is TGTGCCAGCAGCGTAGGTGCAGAAGTCTACGAGCAGTACTTC. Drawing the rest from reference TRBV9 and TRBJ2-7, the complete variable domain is DSGVTQTPKHLITATGQRVTLRCSPRSGDLSVYWYQQSLDQGLQFLIQYYNGEERAKGNILERFSAQQFPDLHSELNLSSLELGDSALYFCASSVGAEVYEQYFGPGTRLTVT.

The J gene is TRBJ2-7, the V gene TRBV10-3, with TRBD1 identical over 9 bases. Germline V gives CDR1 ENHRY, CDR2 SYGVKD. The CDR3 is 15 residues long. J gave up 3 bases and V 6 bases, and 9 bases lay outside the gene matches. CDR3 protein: CAIREDRGSYYEQYF. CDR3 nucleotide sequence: TGTGCCATCAGGGAAGACAGGGGGTCTTACTACGAGCAGTACTTC.

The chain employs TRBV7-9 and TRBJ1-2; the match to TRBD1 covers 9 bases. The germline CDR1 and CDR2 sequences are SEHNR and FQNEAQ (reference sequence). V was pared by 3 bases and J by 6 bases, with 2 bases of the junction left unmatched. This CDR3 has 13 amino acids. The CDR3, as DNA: TGTGCCAGCAGCTTCACAGGGGGCAATGGCTACACCTTC. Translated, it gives CASSFTGGNGYTF.